This TCR beta chain was found in a study of T cell changes during pregnancy in multiple sclerosis. The protocol was immunoSEQ multiplex PCR, while the TCRdb copy is restricted to in-frame clones and leaves out a portion. The sample holds 40,000 to 55,000 clones, roughly 90% seen once. The sample was peripheral blood, taken in the first trimester of pregnancy. The receptor was isolated from a female donor in good health, enrolled as a control in a pregnancy study.

This chain's CDR3 is CASSPGQGVNYGYTF. The CDR3 nucleotides read TGTGCCAGCAGCCCAGGACAGGGGGTTAACTATGGCTACACCTTC. The chain links TRBV7-2 to TRBJ1-2; 10 bases are shared with TRBD1. This CDR3 comprises 15 residues. CDR1 SGHTA and CDR2 FQGNSA come from the germline V gene. V lost 5 bases and J lost 1; bases outside the gene matches: 4. The whole variable domain, filled in from reference TRBV7-2 and TRBJ1-2, reads GAGVSQSPSNKVTEKGKDVELRCDPISGHTALYWYRQSLGQGLEFLIYFQGNSAPDKSGLPSDRFSAERTGGSVSTLTIQRTQQEDSAVYLCASSPGQGVNYGYTFGSGTRLTVV.